This T cell receptor beta chain was identified during a study of blood T cells in healthy people across ages. As for the study in general: Capture by template switching was about one barcoded beta molecule per two T cells.

This clonotype showed up just a few times. The CDR3 totals 13 residues. The V gene's germline CDR1 is SGHTA and CDR2 FQGNSA. Alongside a J-beta primer mix, a sample-barcoded 5' primer served in a second PCR lasting roughly 7 to 11 cycles. TCRdb fed the 5' RACE reads into MiXCR, producing one record per CDR3 protein. The sample has about 630,000 distinct CDR3 sequences, around 21% seen once; the top ten hold 3.5% to 4%. Every sample had a minimum of 6 million PBMCs isolated. The chain has TRBV7-2 and TRBJ2-5; TRBD1 matches 7 bases. The end of the DNA fits TRBJ2-7 better, so the J call may be wrong. The clonotype was recovered from a man aged 70 or older in good health. The sequenced sample was blood. CDR3 residues: CASSFRGLYEQYF. The CDR3 DNA reads TGTGCCAGCAGCTTTAGGGGGCTCTACGAGCAGTACTTC.